Each of the 4 T cell receptor beta chains below was sequenced from the same sample in a study of cytomegalovirus exposure and HLA in healthy donors. The assay was immunoSEQ multiplex PCR, and TCRdb's table has in-frame clones only and misses some. The sample holds about 150,000 clones, roughly 91% seen once. The sample taken for sequencing was PBMCs. These receptors were collected from a man aged 18-30 years in good health and CMV-seronegative.

This clone was recorded once. V is TRBV30 and J is TRBJ1-2; D perhaps matches TRBD1 (5 bases). The CDR3 totals 13 residues. V was pared by 4 bases and J by 0 bases, with 9 bases between. CDR1 and CDR2 (germline): GTSNPN, SVGIG (reference sequence). In DNA form, the CDR3 reads TGTGCCTGGATTGGGGCCCCTAACTATGGCTACACCTTC. This gives the protein CAWIGAPNYGYTF.

This clone was counted a single time. The chain combines TRBV5-1 with TRBJ2-7; D is possibly TRBD2 (5 bases). Germline lookup yields CDR1 SGHRS and CDR2 YFSETQ. The CDR3 is 15 amino acids. V lost 2 bases and J 4 bases, leaving 16 bases between the germline ends. CDR3: CASSFVSDAGYEQYV. The DNA of the CDR3 is TGCGCCAGCAGCTTCGTTAGCGATGCGGGTTACGAGCAGTACGTC.

The rearrangement uses TRBV6-1 and TRBJ1-5, with D possibly matching TRBD1 (5 bases). Per germline, CDR1 MNHNS and CDR2 SASEGT. The V end was cut by 0 bases, the J end by 9 bases, with 18 bases between. The CDR3 is 16 amino acids. CDR3 sequence: CASSEALGGTLWPQHF. As DNA, the CDR3 is TGTGCCAGCAGTGAAGCGCTAGGAGGGACCCTGTGGCCCCAGCATTTT.

The chain has TRBV5-6 and TRBJ2-2, with 7 nucleotides matching TRBD1. Germline V gives CDR1 SGHDT, CDR2 YYEEEE. V shed 0 bases and J 0 bases; nucleotides not matched to a gene: 2. There are 16 residues in the CDR3. CDR3 nucleotides: TGTGCCAGCAGCTTGGCCGGGACAGCGAACACCGGGGAGCTGTTTTTT. Protein product: CASSLAGTANTGELFF. Together with reference TRBV5-6 and TRBJ2-2, the CDR3 gives the full variable domain: DAGVTQSPTHLIKTRGQQVTLRCSPKSGHDTVSWYQQALGQGPQFIFQYYEEEERQRGNFPDRFSGHQFPNYSSELNVNALLLGDSALYLCASSLAGTANTGELFFGEGSRLTVL.